The 24 T cell receptor beta chains below all came from one sample that was sequenced in a study of regulatory dendritic cells for organ transplantation. Sequencing was performed with immunoSEQ multiplex PCR; in TCRdb, only in-frame clones are kept and a portion is missing. The data contain 9,500 to 15,000 clones, around 62% of them singletons. Their antigens remain unidentified. Allogeneic regulatory or mature dendritic cells were co-cultured for less than six days with CFSE-labeled sorted T cells at 1:10. The sequenced sample was naive CD8+ T cells from blood cultured with dendritic cells. The subset: CD45RA+ naive T cells. Receptor source: a human donor in good health.

The genes are TRBV2 and TRBJ2-5; the match to TRBD1 covers 7 bases. With V trimmed by 3 bases and J by 1 base, 8 bases remained unmatched. This CDR3 region has 16 residues. Germline V lookup: CDR1 SNHLY, CDR2 FYNNEI. The CDR3 DNA is TGTGCCAGCAGTGACCCCCAGGGGGATATCCAAGAGACCCAGTACTTC. This gives the protein CASSDPQGDIQETQYF.

This clone was counted only a few times. Because the CDR3's place on the DNA is in doubt, the DNA is left out and the CDR3 is given as listed by TCRdb. CDR3: CASSFGLGAINF. The V call is TRBV7-8, the J call TRBJ2-2; the table gives TRBD2 as D, unverified against the DNA. The CDR3 is 12 residues long, counting both termini. Germline V lookup: CDR1 SGHVS, CDR2 FQNEAQ.

The V gene is TRBV9, the J gene TRBJ1-2; 7 bases align to TRBD1. V gave up 4 bases and J gave up 6 bases; unmatched junction bases: 12. The germline CDR1 and CDR2 sequences are SGDLS and YYNGEE. This CDR3 region has 15 residues. For the CDR3, the DNA is TGTGCCAGCAGCCGCGGGAAGGGGGCGATTAATGGCTACACCTTC. Translation gives CASSRGKGAINGYTF.

This clone showed up just once. The chain is built from TRBV11-2 and TRBJ2-5, with D possibly TRBD2 on 5 matching bases. V was trimmed by 2 bases and J by 3 bases, leaving 19 bases between them. Germline values: CDR1 SGHAT, CDR2 FQNNGV. The CDR3 totals 17 residues. In nucleotides, the CDR3 is TGTGCCAGCAGCTTATGGGGTGGGCCGGCGAGGGAAGAGACCCAGTACTTC. Translation gives CASSLWGGPAREETQYF.

CDR3 sequence (DNA): TGTGCCAGTCGAACACCTAGACAGGCCTATAATTCACCCCTCCACTTT. It codes for CASRTPRQAYNSPLHF. The J gene is TRBJ1-6, the V gene TRBV28; D possibly corresponds to TRBD1 (6 bases). The V gene lost 9 bases and the J gene lost 2 bases, with 17 bases spanning the gap. The CDR3 runs to 16 residues. Germline values: CDR1 MDHEN, CDR2 SYDVKM.

Only a few counts were recorded for this clone. This chain uses TRBV30 with TRBJ1-5; D remains ambiguous. CDR3 length: 13 amino acids. The germline V gene has CDR1 GTSNPN and CDR2 SVGIG (reference sequence). Between the trimmed V and J ends, which lost 6 bases and 5 bases, there was a span of 14 bases. CDR3 coding DNA: TGTGCCTGCCCCCCCCCGGCGGATCAGCCCCAGCATTTT. It is translated as CACPPPADQPQHF.

The CDR3 is CASSRTQGNTGELFF. The CDR3 nucleotides are TGCGCCAGCAGCCGGACCCAGGGAAACACCGGGGAGCTGTTTTTT. The chain carries TRBV4-1 and TRBJ2-2, with D maybe TRBD1 (5 bases). The V gene's germline CDR1 is MGHRA and CDR2 YSYEKL. CDR3 length equals 15 residues. Trimming took 4 bases from V and 2 from J, leaving 11 bases between them.

This rearrangement joins TRBV7-2 to TRBJ2-3, with D possibly being TRBD2 (5 bases). The CDR3 extends over 14 amino acids. Germline V gene sequence: CDR1 SGHTA, CDR2 FQGNSA. V was cut by 6 bases and J by 5 bases, with 15 bases left in between. CDR3 bases: TGTGCCAGCAGTTCCGAGGGTCTTTTAGATACGCAGTATTTT. Translating gives CASSSEGLLDTQYF.

This clone showed up just a few times. This chain joins TRBV29-1 and TRBJ1-1, with 9 bases fitting TRBD1. Germline assignment: CDR1 SQVTM and CDR2 ANQGSEA. The CDR3 length is 15 residues. V dropped 5 bases and J dropped 3; count of bases not matched to a gene: 10. CDR3 sequence (DNA): TGCAGCGTTAAGGGGACAGGGAACACGGACACTGAAGCTTTCTTT. Its protein is CSVKGTGNTDTEAFF.

This chain uses TRBV9 with TRBJ2-5; D is undetermined. This CDR3 has 14 residues. Trimming removed 1 base from V and 3 bases from J, with 10 bases in between. Looked up from germline, CDR1 is SGDLS and CDR2 is YYNGEE. This chain's CDR3 is CASSVNPAKETQYF. CDR3 bases: TGTGCCAGCAGCGTAAACCCCGCGAAAGAGACCCAGTACTTC. The complete variable domain, with remaining parts taken from reference TRBV9 and TRBJ2-5, reads DSGVTQTPKHLITATGQRVTLRCSPRSGDLSVYWYQQSLDQGLQFLIQYYNGEERAKGNILERFSAQQFPDLHSELNLSSLELGDSALYFCASSVNPAKETQYFGPGTRLLVL.

V gene TRBV6-6 combines with J gene TRBJ2-7, with D possibly TRBD2 on 7 matching bases. V was cut by 1 base and J by 3 bases, with 13 bases left in between. Germline loops: CDR1 MNHNY, CDR2 SVGAGI (reference sequence). This CDR3 spans 15 amino acids. This CDR3 is CASSYWAGEGYEQYF. As DNA, the CDR3 is TGTGCCAGCAGTTACTGGGCAGGGGAGGGCTACGAGCAGTACTTC.

The chain recombines TRBV5-1 with TRBJ2-7; D is possibly TRBD1 (5 bases). CDR1 and CDR2 (germline): SGHRS, YFSETQ. Trimming stripped 3 bases from V and 0 bases from J, with 13 bases between. This CDR3 region has 15 residues. CDR3 DNA: TGCGCCAGCAGCTATCGAACGGACAACTCCTACGAGCAGTACTTC. It yields the protein CASSYRTDNSYEQYF. The full variable domain, in which reference TRBV5-1 and TRBJ2-7 provide the parts outside the CDR3, is KAGVTQTPRYLIKTRGQQVTLSCSPISGHRSVSWYQQTPGQGLQFLFEYFSETQRNKGNFPGRFSGRQFSNSRSEMNVSTLELGDSALYLCASSYRTDNSYEQYFGPGTRLTVT.

The chain is built from TRBV6-1 and TRBJ1-5, with D possibly matching TRBD1 (6 bases). CDR3 length: 16 amino acids. Per the germline V gene, CDR1 is MNHNS and CDR2 is SASEGT. The germline V and J ends were trimmed by 2 bases and 0 bases, with 11 bases remaining between them. CDR3 sequence reads: CASSERDTYSNQPQHF. The CDR3 bases are TGTGCCAGCAGTGAAAGGGACACTTATAGCAATCAGCCCCAGCATTTT.

V is TRBV7-8 and J is TRBJ1-1; no definite D call. This CDR3 contains 15 residues. CDR1 is SGHVS and CDR2 is FQNEAQ in the germline V gene. The ends were cut back, 1 base at V and 6 bases at J, with 15 bases in the middle. Here the CDR3 reads CASSLVARAGPEAFF. CDR3 nucleotides: TGTGCCAGCAGCTTAGTAGCGAGGGCAGGTCCTGAAGCTTTCTTT.

The chain's CDR3 is CASSPRTGRDPEAFF. The CDR3 DNA sequence: TGTGCCAGCAGCCCCCGGACAGGGAGGGACCCTGAAGCTTTCTTT. The gene calls are TRBV7-8 and TRBJ1-1; TRBD1 agrees at 8 bases. Losses at the gene ends were 5 bases for V and 6 bases for J; bases not matched to a gene: 11. Looked up from germline, CDR1 is SGHVS and CDR2 is FQNEAQ. This CDR3 region has 15 residues.

V and J are TRBV7-6 and TRBJ2-7, with 8 bases aligning to TRBD2. V was clipped by 5 bases and J by 6 bases; unmatched bases: 6. The CDR3 covers 13 residues. Germline CDR1 is SGHVS and CDR2 is FNYEAQ. CDR3 nucleotide sequence: TGTGCCAGCAGCCAAGAAACTAGCGGCGAGCAGTACTTC. It yields the protein CASSQETSGEQYF.

In this sample, this clone turned up once. The chain has TRBV27 and TRBJ1-5; 8 bases are shared with TRBD1. The CDR3 runs to 14 residues. V dropped 6 bases and J dropped 6; count of bases not matched to a gene: 7. Germline V gene data show CDR1 as MNHEY and CDR2 as SMNVEV (reference sequence). The CDR3 DNA follows: TGTGCCAGCAGCCGACAGGGGCTGATTCAGCCCCAGCATTTT. It is translated as CASSRQGLIQPQHF.

This rearrangement joins TRBV6-6 to TRBJ1-2, with D hard to call. The CDR3 extends over 15 amino acids. CDR1 and CDR2 (germline): MNHNY, SVGAGI (reference sequence). Trimming removed 4 bases from V and 5 bases from J, with 17 bases in between. CDR3 DNA: TGTGCCAGCAGTTTCCCGGGTCCCGCGAGATATGGCTACACCTTC. Its protein product is CASSFPGPARYGYTF.

The genes are TRBV4-1 and TRBJ2-7; D gene ambiguous. The germline V gene has CDR1 MGHRA and CDR2 YSYEKL. With 3 bases removed from V and 3 bases from J, the gap between germline ends came to 12 bases. CDR3 length equals 14 residues. The CDR3 bases are TGCGCCAGCAGCCACATAGACGGAGACTACGAGCAGTACTTC. Translation: CASSHIDGDYEQYF.

This clone ranks as medium-sized. The CDR3 reads CASSFTGGYTGELFF. CDR3 nucleotide sequence: TGCGCCAGCAGCTTTACAGGGGGCTACACCGGGGAGCTGTTTTTT. The rearrangement joins TRBV5-1 to TRBJ2-2; 9 nucleotides line up with TRBD1. Germline CDR1 SGHRS, CDR2 YFSETQ. After removal of 2 bases from V and 3 bases from J, the junction contained 2 bases not matched to a gene. This CDR3 region has 15 residues.

This clone has just one count. The CDR3 loop is CASSSTGGVTSNQPQHF. The CDR3 nucleotides are TGTGCCAGCAGCTCCACAGGGGGAGTAACTAGCAATCAGCCCCAGCATTTT. The chain combines TRBV7-9 with TRBJ1-5, with 8 nucleotides matching TRBD1. After removal of 4 bases from V and 0 bases from J, the junction contained 8 bases not matched to a gene. Germline V CDR1 and CDR2: SEHNR, FQNEAQ (reference sequence). The CDR3 loop spans 17 amino acids.

CDR3 loop: CASNPRGGRQPQHF. The CDR3 DNA follows: TGTGCCAGTAACCCGAGGGGGGGGAGGCAGCCCCAGCATTTT. The chain combines TRBV19 with TRBJ1-5; tentatively, D is TRBD1 (6 bases). This CDR3 has 14 amino acids. V lost 7 bases and J 7 bases, leaving 17 bases between the germline ends. Germline CDR1 LNHDA, CDR2 SQIVND (reference sequence).

This clone has just one count. The J gene is TRBJ1-2, the V gene TRBV13; TRBD1 agrees at 7 bases. V was clipped by 5 bases and J by 0 bases; unmatched bases: 3. Germline V CDR1 and CDR2: PRHDT, FYEKMQ (reference sequence). The CDR3 runs 14 residues. The CDR3 reads CASSLGQTNYGYTF. CDR3 in DNA: TGTGCCAGCAGCCTGGGACAGACTAACTATGGCTACACCTTC.

This clone was seen more than once but under ten times. CDR3 sequence (DNA): TGTGCCAGCAGCGTAGGACAGGGTGACTCCTACGAGCAGTACTTC. Translation: CASSVGQGDSYEQYF. J is TRBJ2-7 and V is TRBV9; 7 bases match TRBD1. Germline V gene lookup returns CDR1 SGDLS and CDR2 YYNGEE. CDR3 length equals 15 residues. The J segment lost 0 bases and the V segment lost 0 bases, leaving 3 bases of the junction unmatched.